The present T cell receptor beta chain was sequenced within a study of Tregs in tolerant kidney transplant recipients. Unstimulated regulatory T cells (CD4+CD25+CD127-), CD4+CD25- non-regulatory cells, CD4 and CD8 cells were FACS-sorted from thawed PBMCs. Assay used: immunoSEQ multiplex PCR; TCRdb lists only in-frame clones, some missing. The sample consists of roughly 66,000 clones, about nine tenths of them appearing once. Whole-study results and caveats: The small number of patients limits these findings pending further validation. Some patients' samples used different primers over time, so nucleotide sequences weren't comparable. Antigen-driven expansion was suggested because donor-specific Tregs expanded more than all Tregs in tolerant patients.

As concerns this clone: Its antigen remains unidentified.

The specimen comprised CD8+ T cells from blood, sampled before the transplant. The receptor was isolated from a human donor who received a combined kidney and bone marrow transplant.

The CDR3 here is CASSYSSYQPQHF. The CDR3 nucleotides are TGTGCCAGCAGTTACTCGAGTTATCAGCCCCAGCATTTT. The chain links TRBV6-5 to TRBJ1-5, with D uncertain. This CDR3 has 13 residues. The germline V gene has CDR1 MNHEY and CDR2 SVGAGI. Trimming removed 0 bases at V and 5 bases at J, with 5 bases between.